The clone carrying this T cell receptor (beta chain) was found a few times. Its antigen is as yet unknown. The cDNA 3' end received a ligated oligonucleotide with a UMI. The first PCR ran 4 to 5 cycles with an equimolar RC1.1 and RC1.2 beta primer mix. From the UMI-ligation and nested PCR reads, TCRdb called clonotypes with MiXCR, one entry per CDR3 protein. The sample includes 50,000 to 70,000 distinct CDR3 sequences, over 9% of them seen just once. The data originate from a study of quantifying T cell responses using KT2 cells. Study-level background: RNA was reverse transcribed with TCR alpha and beta constant-region primers.

Unfractionated PBMC were spiked with known numbers of KT2 clone cells. Study-wide results and caveats: Detection of KT2 sequences held at the lowest tested level, about one cell per 100,000 PBMC.

CDR3 length equals 14 residues. V shed 3 bases and J 5 bases; nucleotides not matched to a gene: 4. The germline CDR1 and CDR2 sequences are SGHAT and FQNNGV. This TCR was sampled from a human donor. The gene calls are TRBV11-2 and TRBJ2-1, with 7 bases fitting TRBD1. Material for sequencing was PBMCs spiked with cells of the T cell clone KT2. The CDR3 nucleotides read TGTGCCAGCAGCTTGTTTGGGACAGACAATGAGCAGTTCTTC. This codes for CASSLFGTDNEQFF.